Detailed here is one T cell receptor (beta chain). Per the original methods: Nucleated cell number was recorded as an estimate derived from reference gene primer amplification. Assay used: immunoSEQ multiplex PCR; TCRdb lists only in-frame clones, some missing. D and trimming come from the DNA, and the V and J calls and clone size come from that table. The sample gives over 85,000 clones, around 87% of which show up once; just under 20% is in the top ten. This entry is derived from a study of blood T cell repertoires in COVID-19. Study context: The United States, Italy and Spain provided the acute and convalescent COVID-19 samples. T cells, B-cell-depleted T cells, or PBMCs provided the cDNA or gDNA that served as material.

Looked up from germline, CDR1 is SGHRS and CDR2 is YFSETQ. The CDR3 totals 12 residues. V lost 2 bases and J 10 bases, leaving 10 bases between the germline ends. This chain links TRBV5-1 with TRBJ2-1; a weak D match, TRBD1 (6 bases). This clonotype originated in a human donor in a cohort sampled during active COVID-19. The sequencing input was peripheral blood. In DNA form, the CDR3 reads TGCGCCAGCAGCTTACAGGGTTACGAGCAGTTCTTC. It specifies CASSLQGYEQFF.